This TCR beta chain was sequenced for a study of blood T cell repertoires in COVID-19. On the study more broadly: COVID-19 samples collected from the United States, Italy and Spain covered acute and convalescent phases. Sample material is recorded as cDNA or gDNA derived from T cells, B-cell-depleted T cells, or PBMCs.

V shed 6 bases, J shed 2 bases, and the junction held 2 bases outside the gene matches. The CDR3 sequence is 13 residues long. The germline CDR1 and CDR2 sequences are SGHNT and YYREEE (reference sequence). Source study methods: Cell counts per sample came from amplifying reference gene primers. The table came from immunoSEQ multiplex PCR; TCRdb's copy has only in-frame clones and leaves some out. That table gives V, J and clone size, and the DNA gave D and trimming. The table has approximately 100,000 clones, approximately 80% seen once. This clone has only one observation. This chain connects TRBV5-4 to TRBJ2-5, with 9 bases aligning to TRBD2. The sequence was collected from a woman aged 55-69 years with acute or convalescent COVID-19. The sequenced sample was peripheral blood. The CDR3 DNA is TGTGCCAGCACGACTAGCGGACAAGAGACCCAGTACTTC. Translation: CASTTSGQETQYF.